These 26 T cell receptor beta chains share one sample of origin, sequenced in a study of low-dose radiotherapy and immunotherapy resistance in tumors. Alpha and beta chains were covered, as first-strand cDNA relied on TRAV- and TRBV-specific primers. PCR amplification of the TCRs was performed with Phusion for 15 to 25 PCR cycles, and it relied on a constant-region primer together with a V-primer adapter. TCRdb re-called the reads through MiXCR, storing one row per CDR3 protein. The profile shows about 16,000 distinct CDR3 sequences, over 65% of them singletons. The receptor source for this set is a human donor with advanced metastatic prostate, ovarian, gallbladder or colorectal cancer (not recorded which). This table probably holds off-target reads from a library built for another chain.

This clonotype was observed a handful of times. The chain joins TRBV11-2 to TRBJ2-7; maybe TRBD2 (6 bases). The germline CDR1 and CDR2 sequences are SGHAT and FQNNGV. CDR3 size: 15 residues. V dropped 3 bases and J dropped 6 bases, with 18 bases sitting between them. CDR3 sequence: CASSLSQGGRGEQYF. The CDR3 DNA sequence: TGTGCCAGCAGCTTGAGTCAGGGAGGCCGTGGCGAGCAGTACTTC.

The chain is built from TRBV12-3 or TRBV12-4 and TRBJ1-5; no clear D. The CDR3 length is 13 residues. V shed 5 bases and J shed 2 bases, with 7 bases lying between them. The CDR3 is CASSASGNQPQHF. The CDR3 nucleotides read TGTGCCAGCAGTGCCAGCGGCAATCAGCCCCAGCATTTT.

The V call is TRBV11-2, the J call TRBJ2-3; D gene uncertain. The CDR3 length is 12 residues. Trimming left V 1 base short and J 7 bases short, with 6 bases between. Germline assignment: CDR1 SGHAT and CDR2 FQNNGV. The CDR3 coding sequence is TGTGCCAGCAGCTTAGGGCCAAATACGCAGTATTTT. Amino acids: CASSLGPNTQYF.

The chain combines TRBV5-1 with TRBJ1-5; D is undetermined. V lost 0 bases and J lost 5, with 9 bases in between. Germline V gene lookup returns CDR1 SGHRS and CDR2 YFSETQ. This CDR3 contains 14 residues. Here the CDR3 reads CASSLGGTDQPQHF. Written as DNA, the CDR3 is TGCGCCAGCAGCTTGGGCGGAACCGATCAGCCCCAGCATTTT.

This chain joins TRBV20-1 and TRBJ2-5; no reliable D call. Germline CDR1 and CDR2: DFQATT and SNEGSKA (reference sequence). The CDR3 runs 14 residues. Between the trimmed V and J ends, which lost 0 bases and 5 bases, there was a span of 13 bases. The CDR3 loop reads CSARDLGAWETQYF. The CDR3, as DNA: TGCAGTGCTAGAGATCTAGGAGCCTGGGAGACCCAGTACTTC.

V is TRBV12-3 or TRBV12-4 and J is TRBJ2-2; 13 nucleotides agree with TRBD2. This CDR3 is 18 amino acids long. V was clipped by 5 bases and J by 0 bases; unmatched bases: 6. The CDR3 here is CASSPWGLAGPNTGELFF. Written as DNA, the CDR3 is TGTGCCAGCAGTCCCTGGGGACTAGCGGGACCGAACACCGGGGAGCTGTTTTTT.

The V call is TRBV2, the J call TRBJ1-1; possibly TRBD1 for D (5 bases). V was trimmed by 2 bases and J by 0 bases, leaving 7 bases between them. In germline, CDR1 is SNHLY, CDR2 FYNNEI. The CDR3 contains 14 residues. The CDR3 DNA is TGTGCCAGCAGTGAAAGGGGTATGAACACTGAAGCTTTCTTT. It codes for CASSERGMNTEAFF.

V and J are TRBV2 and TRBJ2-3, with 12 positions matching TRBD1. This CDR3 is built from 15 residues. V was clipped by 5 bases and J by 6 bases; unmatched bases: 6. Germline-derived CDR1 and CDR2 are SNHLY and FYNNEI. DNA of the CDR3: TGTGCCAGCAGTATCCGGGACAGGGGGCGTGATACGCAGTATTTT. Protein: CASSIRDRGRDTQYF.

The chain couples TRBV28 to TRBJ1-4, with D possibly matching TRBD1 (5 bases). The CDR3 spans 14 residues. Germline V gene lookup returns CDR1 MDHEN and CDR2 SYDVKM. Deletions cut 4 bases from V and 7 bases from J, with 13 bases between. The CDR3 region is CASSYLLGGEKLFF. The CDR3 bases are TGTGCCAGCAGTTACTTACTGGGGGGTGAAAAACTGTTTTTT.

DNA for the CDR3: TGTGCCAGCAGTTCCTCGGACAGGGGTCAGCCCCAGCATTTT. It yields the protein CASSSSDRGQPQHF. This chain joins TRBV12-3 or TRBV12-4 and TRBJ1-5, with 9 positions matching TRBD1. The V segment lost 4 bases and the J segment 6 bases; nucleotides outside the gene matches: 4. This CDR3 is 14 amino acids long.

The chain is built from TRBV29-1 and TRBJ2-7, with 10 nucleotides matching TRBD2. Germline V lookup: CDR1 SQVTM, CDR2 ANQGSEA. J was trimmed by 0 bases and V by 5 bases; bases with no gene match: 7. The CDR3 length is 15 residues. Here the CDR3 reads CSVLKLAGRSYEQYF. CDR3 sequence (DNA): TGCAGCGTTCTGAAACTAGCGGGGCGCTCCTACGAGCAGTACTTC.

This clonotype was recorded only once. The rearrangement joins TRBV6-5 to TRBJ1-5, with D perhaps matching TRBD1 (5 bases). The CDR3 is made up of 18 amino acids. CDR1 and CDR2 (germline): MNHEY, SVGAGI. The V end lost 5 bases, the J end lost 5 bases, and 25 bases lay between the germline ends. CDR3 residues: CASSEARVGDGGYQPQHF. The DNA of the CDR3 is TGTGCCAGCAGTGAAGCGCGGGTTGGGGACGGCGGTTATCAGCCCCAGCATTTT.

The CDR3 here is CASSERGGHRNEQFF. DNA of the CDR3: TGTGCCAGCAGTGAAAGGGGGGGGCACCGCAATGAGCAGTTCTTC. The chain combines TRBV2 with TRBJ2-1; D may be TRBD2 (7 bases). CDR1 is SNHLY, CDR2 FYNNEI, per germline. The V gene lost 2 bases and the J gene lost 6 bases, with 14 bases spanning the gap. There are 15 residues in the CDR3.

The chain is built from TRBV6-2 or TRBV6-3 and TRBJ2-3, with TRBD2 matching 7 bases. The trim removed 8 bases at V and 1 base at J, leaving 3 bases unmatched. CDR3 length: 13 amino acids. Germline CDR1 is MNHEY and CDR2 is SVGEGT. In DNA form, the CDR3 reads TGTGCCAGCCGGGAGGAAGGCACAGATACGCAGTATTTT. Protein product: CASREEGTDTQYF.

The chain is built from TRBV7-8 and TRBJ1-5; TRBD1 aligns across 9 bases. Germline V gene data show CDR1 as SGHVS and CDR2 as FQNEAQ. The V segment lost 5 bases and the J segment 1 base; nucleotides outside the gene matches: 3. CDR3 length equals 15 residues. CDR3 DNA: TGTGCCAGCAGCGTAGGGACAGGGAGCAATCAGCCCCAGCATTTT. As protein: CASSVGTGSNQPQHF.

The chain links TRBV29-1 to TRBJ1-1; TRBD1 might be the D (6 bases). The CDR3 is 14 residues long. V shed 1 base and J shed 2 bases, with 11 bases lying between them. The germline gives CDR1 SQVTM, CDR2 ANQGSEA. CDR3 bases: TGCAGCGTTGAAGCGGGGGCTGGTAACACTGAAGCTTTCTTT. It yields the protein CSVEAGAGNTEAFF.

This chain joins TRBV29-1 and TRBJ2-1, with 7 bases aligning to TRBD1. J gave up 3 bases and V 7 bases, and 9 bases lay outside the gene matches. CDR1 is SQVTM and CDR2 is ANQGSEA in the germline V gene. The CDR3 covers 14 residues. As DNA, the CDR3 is TGCAGCGCCGAACAGGGGCGAGGCTACAATGAGCAGTTCTTC. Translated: CSAEQGRGYNEQFF.

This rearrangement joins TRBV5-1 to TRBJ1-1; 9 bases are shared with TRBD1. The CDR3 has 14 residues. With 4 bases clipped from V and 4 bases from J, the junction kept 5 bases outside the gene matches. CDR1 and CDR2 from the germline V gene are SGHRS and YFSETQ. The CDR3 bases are TGCGCCAGCAGCGTGCAGACAGGGGGCACTGAAGCTTTCTTT. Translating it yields CASSVQTGGTEAFF. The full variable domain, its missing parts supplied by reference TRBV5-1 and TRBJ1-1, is KAGVTQTPRYLIKTRGQQVTLSCSPISGHRSVSWYQQTPGQGLQFLFEYFSETQRNKGNFPGRFSGRQFSNSRSEMNVSTLELGDSALYLCASSVQTGGTEAFFGQGTRLTVV.

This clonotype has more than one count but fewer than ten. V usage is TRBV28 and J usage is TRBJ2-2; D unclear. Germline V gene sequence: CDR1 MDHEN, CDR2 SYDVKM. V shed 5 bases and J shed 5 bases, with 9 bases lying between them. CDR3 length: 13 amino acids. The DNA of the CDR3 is TGTGCCAGCAGTCAGACTTCAACCGGGGAGCTGTTTTTT. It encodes CASSQTSTGELFF.

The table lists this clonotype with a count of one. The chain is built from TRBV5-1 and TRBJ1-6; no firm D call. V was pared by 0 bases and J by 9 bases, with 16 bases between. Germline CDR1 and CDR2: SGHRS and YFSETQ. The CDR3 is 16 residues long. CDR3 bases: TGCGCCAGCAGCTTGGTAGGTCGAGTGGACTTTTCACCCCTCCACTTT. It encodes CASSLVGRVDFSPLHF.

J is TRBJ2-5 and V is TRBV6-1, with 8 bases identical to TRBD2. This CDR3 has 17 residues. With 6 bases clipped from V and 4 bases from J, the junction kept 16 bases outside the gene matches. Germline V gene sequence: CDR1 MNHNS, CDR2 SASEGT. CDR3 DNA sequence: TGTGCCAGCAGCCCGACTGACGGGAGGGCTCGGAGAGAGACCCAGTACTTC. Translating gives CASSPTDGRARRETQYF.

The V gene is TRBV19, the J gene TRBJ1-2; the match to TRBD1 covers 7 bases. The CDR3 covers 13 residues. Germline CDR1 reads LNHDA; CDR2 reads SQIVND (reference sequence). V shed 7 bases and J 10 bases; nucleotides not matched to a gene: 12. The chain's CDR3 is CASTPGGAAHYTF. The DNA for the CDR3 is TGTGCCAGTACCCCAGGGGGGGCGGCTCACTACACCTTC.

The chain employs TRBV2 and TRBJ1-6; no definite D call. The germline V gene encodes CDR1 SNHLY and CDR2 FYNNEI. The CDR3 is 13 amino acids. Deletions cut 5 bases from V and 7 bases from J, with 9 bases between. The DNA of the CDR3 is TGTGCCAGCAGTCCAATGGGGAATTCACCCCTCCACTTT. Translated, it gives CASSPMGNSPLHF.

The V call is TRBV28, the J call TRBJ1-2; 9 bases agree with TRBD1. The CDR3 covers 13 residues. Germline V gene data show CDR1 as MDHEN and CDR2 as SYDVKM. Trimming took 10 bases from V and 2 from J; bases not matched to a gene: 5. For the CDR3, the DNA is TGTGCCACCGCCGGGACAGGGAACTATGGCTACACCTTC. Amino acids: CATAGTGNYGYTF.

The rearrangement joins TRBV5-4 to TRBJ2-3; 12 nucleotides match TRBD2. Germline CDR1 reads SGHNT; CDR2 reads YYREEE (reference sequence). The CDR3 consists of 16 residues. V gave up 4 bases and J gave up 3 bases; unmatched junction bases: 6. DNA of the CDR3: TGTGCCAGCAGCACCATGACTAGCGGGGGAACAGATACGCAGTATTTT. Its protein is CASSTMTSGGTDTQYF. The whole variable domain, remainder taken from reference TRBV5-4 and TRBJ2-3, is ETGVTQSPTHLIKTRGQQVTLRCSSQSGHNTVSWYQQALGQGPQFIFQYYREEENGRGNFPPRFSGLQFPNYSSELNVNALELDDSALYLCASSTMTSGGTDTQYFGPGTRLTVL.

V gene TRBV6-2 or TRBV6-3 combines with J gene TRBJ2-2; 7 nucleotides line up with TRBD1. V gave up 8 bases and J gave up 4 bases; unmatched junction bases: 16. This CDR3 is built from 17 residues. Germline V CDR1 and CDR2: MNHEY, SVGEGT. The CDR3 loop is CASRRLQGGAGTGELFF. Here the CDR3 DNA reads TGTGCCAGCCGGAGATTACAAGGGGGCGCGGGCACCGGGGAGCTGTTTTTT.